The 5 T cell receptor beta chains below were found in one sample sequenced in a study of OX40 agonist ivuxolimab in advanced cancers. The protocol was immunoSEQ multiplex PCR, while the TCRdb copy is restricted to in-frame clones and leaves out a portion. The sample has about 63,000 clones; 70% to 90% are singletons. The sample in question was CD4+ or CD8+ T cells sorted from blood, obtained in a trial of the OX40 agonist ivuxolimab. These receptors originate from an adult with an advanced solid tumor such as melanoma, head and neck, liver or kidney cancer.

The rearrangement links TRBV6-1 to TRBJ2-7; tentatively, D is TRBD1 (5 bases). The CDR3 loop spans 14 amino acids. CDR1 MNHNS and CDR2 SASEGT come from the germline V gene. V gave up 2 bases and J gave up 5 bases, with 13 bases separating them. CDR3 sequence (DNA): TGTGCCAGCAGTGAAAGCAGGGTTTTCGACGAGCAGTACTTC. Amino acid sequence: CASSESRVFDEQYF.

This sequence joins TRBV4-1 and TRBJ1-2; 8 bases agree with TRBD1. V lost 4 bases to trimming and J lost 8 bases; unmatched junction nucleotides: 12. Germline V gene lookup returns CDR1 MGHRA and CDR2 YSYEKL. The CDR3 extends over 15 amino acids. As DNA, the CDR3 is TGCGCCAGCAGCCGCCTGGGGCAGGGGGCTCTCGGCTACACCTTC. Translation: CASSRLGQGALGYTF.

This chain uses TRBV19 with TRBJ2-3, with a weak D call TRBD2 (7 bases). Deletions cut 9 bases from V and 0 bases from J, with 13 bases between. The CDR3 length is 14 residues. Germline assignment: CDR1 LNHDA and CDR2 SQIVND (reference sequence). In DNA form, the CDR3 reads TGTGCCAGCAAGGGGAGGGGGAGCACAGATACGCAGTATTTT. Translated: CASKGRGSTDTQYF. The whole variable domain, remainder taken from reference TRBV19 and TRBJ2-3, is DGGITQSPKYLFRKEGQNVTLSCEQNLNHDAMYWYRQDPGQGLRLIYYSQIVNDFQKGDIAEGYSVSREKKESFPLTVTSAQKNPTAFYLCASKGRGSTDTQYFGPGTRLTVL.

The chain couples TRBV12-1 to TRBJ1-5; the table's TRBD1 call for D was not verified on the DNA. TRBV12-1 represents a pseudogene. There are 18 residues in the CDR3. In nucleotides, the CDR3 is TGTGCCAGCAGCTCCCGGACAGGGGAAAGGGATAGCAATCAGCCCCAGCATTTT. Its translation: CASSSRTGERDSNQPQHF.

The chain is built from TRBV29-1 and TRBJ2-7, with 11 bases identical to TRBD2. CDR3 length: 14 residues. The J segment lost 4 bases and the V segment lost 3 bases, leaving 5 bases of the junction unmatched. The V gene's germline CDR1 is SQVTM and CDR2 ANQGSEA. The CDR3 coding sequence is TGCAGCGTTGACGCCGGACTAGCGGGTTACGAGCAGTACTTC. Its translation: CSVDAGLAGYEQYF.